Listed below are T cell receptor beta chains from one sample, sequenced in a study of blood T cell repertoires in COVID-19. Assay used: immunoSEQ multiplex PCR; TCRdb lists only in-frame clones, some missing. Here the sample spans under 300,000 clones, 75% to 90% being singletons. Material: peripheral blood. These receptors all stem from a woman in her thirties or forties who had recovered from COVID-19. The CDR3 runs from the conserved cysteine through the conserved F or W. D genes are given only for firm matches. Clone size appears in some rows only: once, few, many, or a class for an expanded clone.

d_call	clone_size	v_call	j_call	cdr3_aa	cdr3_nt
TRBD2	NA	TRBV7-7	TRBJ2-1	CASSLGSIAGDEQFF	TGTGCCAGCAGCTTAGGGAGTATAGCGGGAGATGAGCAGTTCTTC
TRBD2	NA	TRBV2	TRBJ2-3	CASSPTTPLAGGSTDTQYF	TGTGCCAGCAGTCCAACTACACCCCTAGCGGGAGGCAGCACAGATACGCAGTATTTT
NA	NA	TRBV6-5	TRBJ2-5	CASSYTAGSQETQYF	TGTGCCAGCAGTTATACGGCCGGGAGCCAAGAGACCCAGTACTTC
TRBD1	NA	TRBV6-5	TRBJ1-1	CASSSTNRGGTEAFF	TGTGCCAGCAGTTCAACGAACAGGGGGGGCACTGAAGCTTTCTTT
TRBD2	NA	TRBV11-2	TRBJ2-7	CASSSTLQGLEFRREQYF	TGTGCCAGCAGCTCCACGCTCCAAGGACTAGAATTTAGGCGCGAGCAGTACTTC
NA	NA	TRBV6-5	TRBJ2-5	CASSQTGWGQETQYF	TGTGCCAGCAGTCAAACAGGGTGGGGGCAAGAGACCCAGTACTTC
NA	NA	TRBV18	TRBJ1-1	CASSPRSVSSLNTEAFF	TGTGCCAGCTCACCAAGATCCGTTTCGAGTTTAAACACTGAAGCTTTCTTT
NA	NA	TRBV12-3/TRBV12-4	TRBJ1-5	CASSLRGQPQHF	TGTGCCAGCAGTTTACGGGGTCAGCCCCAGCATTTT
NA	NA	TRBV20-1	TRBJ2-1	CSARDGTSQFF	TGCAGTGCTAGAGACGGGACTTCTCAGTTCTTC
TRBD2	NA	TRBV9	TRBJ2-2	CASSVEVLAGRVTGELFF	TGTGCCAGCAGCGTAGAGGTACTAGCGGGACGGGTGACCGGGGAGCTGTTTTTT
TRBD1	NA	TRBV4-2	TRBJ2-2	CASSQEGPTGANTGELFF	TGTGCCAGCAGCCAAGAGGGCCCGACAGGGGCGAACACCGGGGAGCTGTTTTTT
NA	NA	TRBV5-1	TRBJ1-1	CASSLRGPNTEAFF	TGCGCCAGCAGCTTGAGGGGTCCGAACACTGAAGCTTTCTTT
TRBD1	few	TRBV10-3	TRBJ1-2	CAIRTQGGYGYTF	TGTGCCATCAGAACCCAGGGGGGCTATGGCTACACCTTC
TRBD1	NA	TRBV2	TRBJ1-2	CASRDSFYGYTF	TGTGCCAGCCGGGACAGTTTTTATGGCTACACCTTC
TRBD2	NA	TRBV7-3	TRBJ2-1	CASSLGRGGGPNEQFF	TGTGCCAGCAGCTTAGGGCGAGGCGGGGGGCCCAATGAGCAGTTCTTC
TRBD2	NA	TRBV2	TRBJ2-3	CASSVEPAGGRGTQYF	TGTGCCAGCAGTGTAGAGCCAGCGGGGGGGCGGGGTACGCAGTATTTT
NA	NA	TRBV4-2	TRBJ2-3	CASSLLMEGTDTQYF	TGTGCCAGCAGTCTCCTGATGGAGGGCACAGATACGCAGTATTTT
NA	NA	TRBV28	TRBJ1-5	CASSPLFQPQHF	TGTGCCAGCAGCCCCCTTTTTCAGCCCCAGCATTTT
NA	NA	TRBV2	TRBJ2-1	CASSLARESYEQFF	TGTGCCAGCAGCCTAGCGAGGGAGAGCTATGAGCAGTTCTTC
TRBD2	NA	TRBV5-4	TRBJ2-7	CASSPVVAGGEQYF	TGTGCCAGCAGCCCGGTTGTAGCGGGGGGGGAGCAGTACTTC
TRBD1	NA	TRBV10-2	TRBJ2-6	CASSRTGGSGANVLTF	TGCGCCAGCAGCCGCACAGGGGGCTCTGGGGCCAACGTCCTGACTTTC
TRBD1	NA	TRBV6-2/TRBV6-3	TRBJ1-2	CASSFGLTGPPHYGYTF	TGTGCCAGCAGTTTCGGATTGACAGGGCCTCCTCACTATGGCTACACCTTC
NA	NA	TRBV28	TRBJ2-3	CASGDSPDTQYF	TGTGCCAGCGGTGACAGTCCAGATACGCAGTATTTT
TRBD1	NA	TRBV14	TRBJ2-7	CASSQVRPSGTGEQYF	TGTGCCAGCAGCCAAGTGAGGCCATCCGGGACAGGGGAGCAGTACTTC
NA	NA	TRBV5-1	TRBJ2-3	CASSLATDTQYF	TGCGCCAGCAGCTTGGCGACAGATACGCAGTATTTT
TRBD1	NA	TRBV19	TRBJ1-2	CASSARTGGVGGYTF	TGTGCCAGTAGTGCCCGGACAGGGGGCGTCGGTGGCTACACCTTC
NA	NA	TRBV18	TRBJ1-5	CASSPAGEGSPQHF	TGTGCCAGCTCACCAGCTGGAGAAGGATCGCCCCAGCATTTT
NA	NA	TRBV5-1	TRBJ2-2	CASSDNPTGELFF	TGCGCCAGCAGCGACAATCCCACCGGGGAGCTGTTTTTT
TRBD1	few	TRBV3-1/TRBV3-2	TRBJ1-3	CASSARTGSGNTIYF	TGTGCCAGCAGCGCCCGGACAGGGTCTGGAAACACCATATATTTT
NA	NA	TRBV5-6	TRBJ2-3	CASSSIRVGGQDTQYF	TGTGCCAGCAGCTCGATCCGCGTTGGGGGCCAAGATACGCAGTATTTT
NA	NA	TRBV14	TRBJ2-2	CASSLSSGNTGELFF	TGTGCCAGCAGCCTAAGTAGCGGGAACACCGGGGAGCTGTTTTTT
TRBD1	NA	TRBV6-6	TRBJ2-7	CASSYSDRVHEQYF	TGTGCCAGCAGTTACTCGGACAGGGTCCACGAGCAGTACTTC
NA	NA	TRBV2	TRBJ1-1	CASKGTTRVNLKSYEAFF	TGTGCCAGCAAGGGTACAACCAGGGTGAACCTCAAGAGCTATGAAGCTTTCTTT
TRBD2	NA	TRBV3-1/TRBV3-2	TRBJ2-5	CASSQDKRGAGETQYF	TGTGCCAGCAGCCAAGATAAGCGGGGGGCGGGGGAGACCCAGTACTTC
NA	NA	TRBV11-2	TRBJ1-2	CASSGRGKNYGYTF	TGTGCCAGCAGCGGACGGGGAAAGAACTATGGCTACACCTTC
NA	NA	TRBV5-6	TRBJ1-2	CASSFADGDGYTF	TGTGCCAGCAGCTTCGCGGACGGGGATGGCTACACCTTC
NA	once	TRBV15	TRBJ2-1	CATSIQGTYNEQFF	TGTGCCACCAGTATACAGGGCACCTACAATGAGCAGTTCTTC
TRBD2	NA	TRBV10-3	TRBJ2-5	CAISVRGEETQYF	TGTGCCATCAGTGTTCGGGGGGAAGAGACCCAGTACTTC
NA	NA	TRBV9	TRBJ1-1	CASSPHGSEAFF	TGTGCCAGCAGCCCTCACGGGAGTGAAGCTTTCTTT